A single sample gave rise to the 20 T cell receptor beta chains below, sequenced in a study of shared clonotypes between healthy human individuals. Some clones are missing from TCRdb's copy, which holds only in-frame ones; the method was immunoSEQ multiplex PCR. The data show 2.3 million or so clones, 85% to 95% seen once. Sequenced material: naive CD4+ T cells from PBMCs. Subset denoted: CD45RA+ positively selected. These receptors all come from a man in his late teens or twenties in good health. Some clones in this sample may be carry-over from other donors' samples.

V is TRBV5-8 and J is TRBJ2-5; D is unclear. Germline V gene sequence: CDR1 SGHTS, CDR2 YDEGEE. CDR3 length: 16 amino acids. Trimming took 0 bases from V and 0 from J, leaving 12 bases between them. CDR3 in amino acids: CASSLGAGPYQETQYF. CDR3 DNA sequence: TGTGCCAGCAGCTTGGGGGCAGGACCGTACCAAGAGACCCAGTACTTC.

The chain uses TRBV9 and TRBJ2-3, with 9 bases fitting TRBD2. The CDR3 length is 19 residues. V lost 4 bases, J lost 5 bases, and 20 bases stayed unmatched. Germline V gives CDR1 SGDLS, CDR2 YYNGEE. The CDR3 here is CASSPSVGGGRVSGDTQYF. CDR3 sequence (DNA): TGTGCCAGCAGCCCCTCGGTTGGTGGCGGGAGGGTTTCAGGAGATACGCAGTATTTT.

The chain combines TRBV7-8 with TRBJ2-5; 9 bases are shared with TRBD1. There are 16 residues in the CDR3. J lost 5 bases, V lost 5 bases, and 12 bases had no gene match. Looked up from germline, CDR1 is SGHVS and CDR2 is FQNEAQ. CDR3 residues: CASSPRPGTGLETQYF. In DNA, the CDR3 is TGTGCCAGCAGCCCACGACCCGGGACAGGGTTGGAGACCCAGTACTTC.

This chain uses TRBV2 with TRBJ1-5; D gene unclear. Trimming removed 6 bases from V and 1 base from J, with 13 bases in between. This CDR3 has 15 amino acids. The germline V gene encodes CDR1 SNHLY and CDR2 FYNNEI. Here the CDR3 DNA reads TGTGCCAGCAGGCTGCTTGACGGGAGCAATCAGCCCCAGCATTTT. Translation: CASRLLDGSNQPQHF.

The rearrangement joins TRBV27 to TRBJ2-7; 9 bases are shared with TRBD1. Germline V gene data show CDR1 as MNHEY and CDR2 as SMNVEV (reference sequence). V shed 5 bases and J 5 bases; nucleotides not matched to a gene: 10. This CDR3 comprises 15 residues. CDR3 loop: CASSLYDRGFHEQYF. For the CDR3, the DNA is TGTGCCAGCAGTCTCTACGACAGGGGGTTCCACGAGCAGTACTTC.

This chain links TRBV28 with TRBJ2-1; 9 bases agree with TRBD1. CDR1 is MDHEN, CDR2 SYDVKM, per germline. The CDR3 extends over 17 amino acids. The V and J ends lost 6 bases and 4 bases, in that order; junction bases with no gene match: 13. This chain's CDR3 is CASSPKPGQGAYNEQFF. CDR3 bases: TGTGCCAGCAGCCCCAAACCGGGACAGGGTGCTTACAATGAGCAGTTCTTC.

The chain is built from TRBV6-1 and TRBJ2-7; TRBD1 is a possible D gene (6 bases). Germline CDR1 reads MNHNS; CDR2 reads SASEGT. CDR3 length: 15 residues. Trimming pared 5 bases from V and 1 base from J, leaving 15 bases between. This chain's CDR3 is CASSPSRGSSYEQYF. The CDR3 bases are TGTGCCAGCAGTCCCTCGAGGGGGAGTTCCTACGAGCAGTACTTC.

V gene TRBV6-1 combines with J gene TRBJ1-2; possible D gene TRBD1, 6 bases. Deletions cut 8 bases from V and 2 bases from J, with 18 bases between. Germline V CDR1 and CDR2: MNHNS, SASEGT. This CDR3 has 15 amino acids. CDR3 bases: TGTGCCAGCCGGTCCGGGGGCAGAGGGAACTATGGCTACACCTTC. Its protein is CASRSGGRGNYGYTF.

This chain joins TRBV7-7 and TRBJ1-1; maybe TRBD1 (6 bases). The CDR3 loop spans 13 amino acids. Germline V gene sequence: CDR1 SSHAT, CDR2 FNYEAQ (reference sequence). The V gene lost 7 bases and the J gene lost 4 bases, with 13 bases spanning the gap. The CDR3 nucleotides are TGTGCCAGCACCCTAAAGGGGGGCACTGAAGCTTTCTTT. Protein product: CASTLKGGTEAFF.

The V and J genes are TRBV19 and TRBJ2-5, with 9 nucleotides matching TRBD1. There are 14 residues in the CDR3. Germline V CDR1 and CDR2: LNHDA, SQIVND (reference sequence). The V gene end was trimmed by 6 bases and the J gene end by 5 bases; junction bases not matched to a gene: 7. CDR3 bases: TGTGCCAGTAGCGATACAGGGGGCCGGGAGACCCAGTACTTC. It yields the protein CASSDTGGRETQYF. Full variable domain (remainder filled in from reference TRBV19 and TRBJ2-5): DGGITQSPKYLFRKEGQNVTLSCEQNLNHDAMYWYRQDPGQGLRLIYYSQIVNDFQKGDIAEGYSVSREKKESFPLTVTSAQKNPTAFYLCASSDTGGRETQYFGPGTRLLVL.

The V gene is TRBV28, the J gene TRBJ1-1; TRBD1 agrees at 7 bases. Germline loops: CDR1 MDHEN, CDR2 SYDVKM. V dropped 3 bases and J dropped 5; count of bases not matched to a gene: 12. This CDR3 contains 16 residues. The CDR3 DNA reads TGTGCCAGCAGTTTCTCCCAGGGGGGGGCGGTGACTGAAGCTTTCTTT. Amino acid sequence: CASSFSQGGAVTEAFF.

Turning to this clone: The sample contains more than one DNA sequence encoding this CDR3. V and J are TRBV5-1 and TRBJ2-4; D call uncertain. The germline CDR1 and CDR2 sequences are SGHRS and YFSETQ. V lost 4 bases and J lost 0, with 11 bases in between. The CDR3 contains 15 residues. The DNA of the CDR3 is TGCGCCAGCAGCCCGGGTCTACTAGCCAAAAACATTCAGTACTTC. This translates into CASSPGLLAKNIQYF. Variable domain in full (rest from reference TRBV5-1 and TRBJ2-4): KAGVTQTPRYLIKTRGQQVTLSCSPISGHRSVSWYQQTPGQGLQFLFEYFSETQRNKGNFPGRFSGRQFSNSRSEMNVSTLELGDSALYLCASSPGLLAKNIQYFGAGTRLSVL.

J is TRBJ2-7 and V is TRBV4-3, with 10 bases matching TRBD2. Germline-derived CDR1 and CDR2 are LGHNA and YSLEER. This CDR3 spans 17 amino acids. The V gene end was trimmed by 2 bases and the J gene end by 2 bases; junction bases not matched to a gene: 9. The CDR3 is CASSQQASGSSPYEQYF. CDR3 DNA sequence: TGCGCCAGCAGCCAACAAGCTAGCGGGAGTTCCCCCTACGAGCAGTACTTC.

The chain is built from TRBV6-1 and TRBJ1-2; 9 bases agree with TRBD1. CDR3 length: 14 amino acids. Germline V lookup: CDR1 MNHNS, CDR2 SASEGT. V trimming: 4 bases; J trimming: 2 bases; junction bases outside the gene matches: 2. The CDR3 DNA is TGTGCCAGCAGTGCTGGGACAGGGAACTATGGCTACACCTTC. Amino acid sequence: CASSAGTGNYGYTF.

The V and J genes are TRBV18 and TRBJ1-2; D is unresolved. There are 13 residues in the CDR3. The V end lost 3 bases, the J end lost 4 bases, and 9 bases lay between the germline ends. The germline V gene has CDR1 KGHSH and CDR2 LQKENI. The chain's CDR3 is CASSPRASYGYTF. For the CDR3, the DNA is TGTGCCAGCTCACCCCGGGCATCCTATGGCTACACCTTC.

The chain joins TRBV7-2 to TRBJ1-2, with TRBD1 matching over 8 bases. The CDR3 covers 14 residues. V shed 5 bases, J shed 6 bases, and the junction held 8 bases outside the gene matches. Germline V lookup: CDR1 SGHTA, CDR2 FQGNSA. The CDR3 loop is CASSPGQGAHGYTF. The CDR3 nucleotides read TGTGCCAGCAGCCCAGGGCAGGGGGCTCATGGCTACACCTTC.

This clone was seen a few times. CDR3 DNA sequence: TGTGCCAGCAGTTTATCGGAGGAGATCTCCCTCTACGAGCAGTACTTC. Residues: CASSLSEEISLYEQYF. V usage is TRBV27 and J usage is TRBJ2-7, with D maybe TRBD2 (5 bases). The germline V gene has CDR1 MNHEY and CDR2 SMNVEV (reference sequence). Deletions cut 0 bases from V and 3 bases from J, with 15 bases between. The CDR3 has 16 residues.

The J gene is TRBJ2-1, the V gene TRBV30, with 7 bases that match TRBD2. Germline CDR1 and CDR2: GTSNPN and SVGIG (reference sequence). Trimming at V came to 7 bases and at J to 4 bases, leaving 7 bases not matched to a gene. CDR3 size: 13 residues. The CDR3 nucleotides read TGTGCCTACGATCGGCGGGGGTACAATGAGCAGTTCTTC. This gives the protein CAYDRRGYNEQFF.

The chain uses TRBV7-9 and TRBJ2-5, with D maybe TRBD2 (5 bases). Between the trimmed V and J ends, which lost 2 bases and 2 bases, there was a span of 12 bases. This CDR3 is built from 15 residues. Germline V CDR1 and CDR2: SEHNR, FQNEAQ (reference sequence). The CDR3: CASSLWFGEQETQYF. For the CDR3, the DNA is TGTGCCAGCAGCTTATGGTTTGGGGAGCAAGAGACCCAGTACTTC.

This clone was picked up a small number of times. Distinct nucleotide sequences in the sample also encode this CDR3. This CDR3 is CASSRGSSYEQYF. The CDR3 nucleotides read TGTGCCAGTAGTCGAGGAAGCTCCTACGAGCAGTACTTC. The chain recombines TRBV19 with TRBJ2-7; D ambiguous. Germline V lookup: CDR1 LNHDA, CDR2 SQIVND (reference sequence). Trimming pared 5 bases from V and 0 bases from J, leaving 8 bases between. CDR3 length: 13 amino acids.